This TCR beta chain was sequenced for a study of T cells in Graves' hyperthyroidism and ophthalmopathy (dated by TCRdb to about 2019). Regarding the complete study: Peripheral blood samples were taken at the time of initial diagnosis, prior to any treatment. A discovery cohort of roughly 100 patients, about 40 with Graves' ophthalmopathy and approximately 57 with stable Graves' hyperthyroidism, was used to find distinguishing TCR V-J signatures. Prospective prediction of ophthalmopathy was tested in an independent validation cohort consisting of some 20 hyperthyroidism patients and approximately 16 patients who later progressed to ophthalmopathy. For training and testing, the approximately 97 patients in the discovery cohort were randomly divided in a 7:3 ratio. In about 6 Graves' hyperthyroidism patients, the study also compared T-cell repertoires from thyroid tissue with T-cell repertoires from blood. After blood sampling, hyperthyroidism patients were treated with methimazole at a starting dose of 30 mg daily, and ophthalmopathy patients were treated with high-dose intravenous methylprednisolone. The paper describes TCR Vbeta CDR3 sequencing of 120 to 150 peripheral blood samples, made up of 43 ophthalmopathy patients, around 78 hyperthyroidism patients and 17 progressor patients. Study-wide findings and limitations: No statistical method was used to set the sample size in advance, and investigators knew the group allocation. In validation, the model predicted progression to ophthalmopathy with roughly 66% sensitivity and 72% to 85% specificity, a median of 6.5 months before onset. Blood samples also contained most of the expanded thyroid clonotypes (frequency above 0.001), which suggests that blood repertoires may reflect thyroid immune responses. In cross-validation, a model built on a 13 V-J signature told ophthalmopathy apart from stable hyperthyroidism with approximately 90% sensitivity and about 81% specificity, and in testing the same model reached 80%/75%.

Amplification of TCR beta CDR3 regions was carried out from RNA transcripts. For the first round of RT-PCR on the TCR CDR3, the HTBI primer set was used together with the Qiagen OneStep RT-PCR kit. Libraries were constructed in a second round of multiplex PCR, after which size selection and purification were performed. Sequencing of the libraries was done on an Illumina HiSeq2000 using paired-end 100 bp reads. The authors' pipeline ran thus. SOAPnuke was used to process the raw data, with reads discarded if the reads contained adapters or uncalled bases, had a mean Phred below 15, or lacked an exact constant-primer or identifier match. COPE v1.2.5 was used to merge the high-quality paired reads, and each unique nucleotide sequence was defined as a clonotype. MiTCR v1.1 was used to align the clonotypes against IMGT TRBV, TRBD and TRBJ reference segments. Only V-J combinations with frequency above 0.0001, covering 99% to 99.2% of repertoires, were analysed. A TCS score was defined as the ratio between F50 (clonal expansion) and ExV (chaos), using BLOSUM62-based TCRdist between CDR3 peptides within each V-J. Welch's t-statistics and random forest reduced just over 500 V-J features to 13, which were used in a naive Bayes classifier (R e1071). TCRdb reprocessed the public reads (quality trimming at Q25 with fastp, clone calling with MiXCR) and kept in-frame beta chains. Each CDR3 protein gets just one entry, which takes the most common genes and DNA from the rows behind it. TCRdb, not the authors, supplied the V and J calls. A total of around 600,000 distinct CDR3 sequences appear in this sample, about 14% of them only once. The biggest ten clones account for 9.5% to 15% of the sample.

This clonotype has more than one count but fewer than ten. The target of this receptor is not known. Base qualities were left out, and no much larger clone turns up one base away. For CDR1 and CDR2, the germline V gene (reference sequence) lists LNHNV and YYDKDF. From the cysteine up to the phenylalanine, the CDR3 has a length of 15 residues. Kept here is only the CDR3 DNA, which spans 45 bases and is read in frame from base 1. V loses 5 bases at its end and J loses 1 base; junction bases beyond the gene matches: 2. Ophthalmopathy patients had moderately to severely active disease, with a Clinical Activity Score of 3 or more, a NOSPECS grade of 4 or more, and a disease duration of less than 3 months. Patients with uncontrolled infections, other autoimmune diseases, pregnancy or lactation were excluded. Diagnoses were based on clinical symptoms, serum thyroxine and TRAb, thyroid ultrasound and orbital computed tomography. PBMCs were isolated from more than 9 ml of fresh peripheral blood by Ficoll-Paque density gradient centrifugation. Total RNA was extracted using Trizol reagent, and RNA quality was assessed on an Agilent 2100 Bioanalyzer.

This sequence was found in a woman aged 45-60 years with Graves' ophthalmopathy. Sequencing was performed on blood. The chain links TRBV15 with TRBJ2-2; 9 junctional bases match TRBD2. Read as DNA, the sequence is TGTGCCACCAGCGCTAGCGGGGTGAACACCGGGGAGCTGTTTTTT. The translation is CATSASGVNTGELFF. The CDR3 plus the reference TRBV15 and TRBJ2-2 genes for the other parts give the full variable domain: DAMVIQNPRYQVTQFGKPVTLSCSQTLNHNVMYWYQQKSSQAPKLLFHYYDKDFNNEADTPDNFQSRRPNTSFCFLDIRSPGLGDTAMYLCATSASGVNTGELFFGEGSRLTVL.